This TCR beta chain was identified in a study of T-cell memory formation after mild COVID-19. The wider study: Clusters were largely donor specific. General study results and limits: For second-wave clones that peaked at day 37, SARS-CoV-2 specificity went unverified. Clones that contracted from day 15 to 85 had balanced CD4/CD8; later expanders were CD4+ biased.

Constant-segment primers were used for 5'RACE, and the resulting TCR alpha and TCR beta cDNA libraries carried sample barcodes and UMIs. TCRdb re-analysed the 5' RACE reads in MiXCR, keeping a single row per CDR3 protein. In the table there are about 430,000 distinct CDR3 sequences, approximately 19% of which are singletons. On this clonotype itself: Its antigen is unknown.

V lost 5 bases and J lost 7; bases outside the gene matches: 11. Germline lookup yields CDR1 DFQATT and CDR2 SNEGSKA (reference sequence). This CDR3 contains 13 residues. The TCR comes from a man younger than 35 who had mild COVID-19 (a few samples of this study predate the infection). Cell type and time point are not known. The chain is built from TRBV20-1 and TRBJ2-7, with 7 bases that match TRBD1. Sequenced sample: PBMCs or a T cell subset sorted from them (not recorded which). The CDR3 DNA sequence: TGCAGTGCTCGTAACAGGGGATCGGGAGAGCAGTACGTC. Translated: CSARNRGSGEQYV.